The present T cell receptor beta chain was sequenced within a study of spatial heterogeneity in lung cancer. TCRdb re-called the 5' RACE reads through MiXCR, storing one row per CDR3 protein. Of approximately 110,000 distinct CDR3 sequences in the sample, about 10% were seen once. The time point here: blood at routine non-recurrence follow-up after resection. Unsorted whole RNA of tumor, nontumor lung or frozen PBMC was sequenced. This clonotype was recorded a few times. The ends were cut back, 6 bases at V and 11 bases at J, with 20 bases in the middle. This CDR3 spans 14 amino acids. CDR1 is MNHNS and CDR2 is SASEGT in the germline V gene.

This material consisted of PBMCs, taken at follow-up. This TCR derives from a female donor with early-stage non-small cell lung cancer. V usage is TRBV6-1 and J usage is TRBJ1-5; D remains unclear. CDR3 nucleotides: TGTGCCAGCAGAATACGGATCGGAATTTATGCCCAGCATTTT. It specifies CASRIRIGIYAQHF.